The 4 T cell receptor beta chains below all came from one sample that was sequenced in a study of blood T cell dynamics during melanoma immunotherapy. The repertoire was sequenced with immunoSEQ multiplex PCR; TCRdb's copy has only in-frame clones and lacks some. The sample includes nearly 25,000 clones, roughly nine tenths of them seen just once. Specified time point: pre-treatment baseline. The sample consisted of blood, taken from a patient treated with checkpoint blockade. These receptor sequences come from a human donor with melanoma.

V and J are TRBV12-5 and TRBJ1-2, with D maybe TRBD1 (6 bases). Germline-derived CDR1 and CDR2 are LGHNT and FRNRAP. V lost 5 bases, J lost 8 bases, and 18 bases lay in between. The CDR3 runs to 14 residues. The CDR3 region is CASGPSPQGRGYTF. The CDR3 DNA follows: TGTGCTAGTGGTCCTTCACCCCAGGGGAGAGGCTACACCTTC.

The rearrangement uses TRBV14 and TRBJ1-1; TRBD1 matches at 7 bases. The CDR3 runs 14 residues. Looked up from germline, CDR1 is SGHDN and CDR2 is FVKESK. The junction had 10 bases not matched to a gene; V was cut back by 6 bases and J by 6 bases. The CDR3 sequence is CASSQTGLGAEAFF. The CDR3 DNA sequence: TGTGCCAGCAGTCAGACAGGGCTTGGGGCTGAAGCTTTCTTT.

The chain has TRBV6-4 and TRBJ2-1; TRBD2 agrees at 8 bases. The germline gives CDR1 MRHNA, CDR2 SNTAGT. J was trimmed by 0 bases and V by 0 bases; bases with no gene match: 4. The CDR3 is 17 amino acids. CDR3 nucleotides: TGTGCCAGCAGTGACTCCCCCAGCGGGAGCTCCTACAATGAGCAGTTCTTC. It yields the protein CASSDSPSGSSYNEQFF.

In DNA, the CDR3 is TGTGCCAGTAGTACCGACAGGGAGAGGGACTATGGCTACACCTTC. Protein sequence: CASSTDRERDYGYTF. The chain uses TRBV19 and TRBJ1-2, with 7 bases matching TRBD1. The germline V gene encodes CDR1 LNHDA and CDR2 SQIVND (reference sequence). The V segment lost 4 bases and the J segment 3 bases; nucleotides outside the gene matches: 8. The CDR3 is 15 amino acids.